The rows below give T cell receptor beta chains drawn from one sample of a study of shared clonotypes between healthy human individuals. Assay used: immunoSEQ multiplex PCR; TCRdb lists only in-frame clones, some missing. The profile shows 2 million to 2.5 million clones, roughly 93% of them singletons. Sequenced input: naive CD4+ T cells from PBMCs. The origin of the receptors is a man in his late teens or twenties in good health. Some clones in this sample may be carry-over from other donors' samples. Both conserved end residues are part of each CDR3. D genes are given only for firm matches. Clone size appears in some rows only: once, few, many, or a class for an expanded clone.

v_gene	abundance	d_gene	len	j_gene	CDR3aa	CDR3nt
TRBV2	-	-	13	TRBJ2-7	CASSKAQELGQYF	TGTGCCAGCAGTAAGGCCCAGGAATTGGGGCAGTACTTC
TRBV28	few	-	14	TRBJ2-7	CASSLAGQTYEQYF	TGTGCCAGCAGTTTAGCGGGACAGACCTACGAGCAGTACTTC
TRBV7-3	once	TRBD2	16	TRBJ2-1	CASSLRSGEGYNEQFF	TGTGCCAGCAGCTTACGGTCCGGGGAGGGTTACAATGAGCAGTTCTTC
TRBV9	-	-	14	TRBJ1-2	CASSAGQGTVGYTF	TGTGCCAGCAGCGCTGGGCAGGGAACGGTTGGCTACACCTTC
TRBV19	few	TRBD1	13	TRBJ1-2	CASIPPGGYGYTF	TGTGCCAGTATCCCCCCAGGGGGATATGGCTACACCTTC
TRBV27	-	-	15	TRBJ2-5	CASSRYRGPQETQYF	TGTGCCAGCTCCCGGTATAGGGGCCCCCAAGAGACCCAGTACTTC
TRBV28	-	-	15	TRBJ2-3	CASSFPGLRTDTQYF	TGTGCCAGCAGTTTTCCGGGGCTCCGCACAGATACGCAGTATTTT
TRBV5-8	-	-	12	TRBJ1-2	CASSLESYGYTF	TGTGCCAGCAGCTTGGAGAGTTATGGCTACACCTTC
TRBV12-1	once	-	18	TRBJ2-2	CASSFARSETTNTGELFF	TGTGCCAGCAGCTTTGCGCGATCGGAGACTACGAACACCGGGGAGCTGTTTTTT
TRBV6-6	-	TRBD2	14	TRBJ2-3	CASSGTSYTDTQYF	TGTGCCAGCTCCGGGACTAGCTACACAGATACGCAGTATTTT
TRBV5-6	-	-	15	TRBJ2-7	CASSLGRAATYEQYF	TGTGCCAGCAGCTTGGGGCGGGCTGCTACCTACGAGCAGTACTTC
TRBV28	-	-	13	TRBJ1-5	CASRESPGGPQHF	TGTGCCAGCAGAGAGAGCCCGGGGGGGCCCCAGCATTTT
TRBV21-1	once	-	15	TRBJ1-1	CASSRPQGVGTEAFF	TGTGCCAGCAGCAGACCGCAGGGGGTGGGTACTGAAGCTTTCTTT
TRBV25-1	-	TRBD1	12	TRBJ2-4	CASSELKTGWYF	TGTGCCAGCAGTGAATTGAAGACAGGGTGGTACTTC
TRBV5-4	-	TRBD2	15	TRBJ2-5	CASRATASGQETQYF	TGTGCCAGCAGAGCGACTGCTAGCGGCCAAGAGACCCAGTACTTC
TRBV5-1	-	-	16	TRBJ2-7	CASSWVTGGTTYEQYF	TGCGCCAGCAGCTGGGTGACGGGGGGCACCACCTACGAGCAGTACTTC
TRBV7-9	-	-	14	TRBJ1-4	CASSSGGTNEKLFF	TGTGCCAGCAGCTCAGGAGGGACTAATGAAAAACTGTTTTTT
TRBV19	-	TRBD1	16	TRBJ2-7	CASTNSPGTGLHEQYF	TGTGCCAGTACCAATAGTCCCGGGACAGGTCTCCACGAGCAGTACTTC
TRBV6-6	-	TRBD2	15	TRBJ2-1	CASSSRASGYNEQFF	TGTGCCAGCAGTTCCCGGGCTAGCGGCTACAATGAGCAGTTCTTC
TRBV5-1	once	TRBD1	16	TRBJ2-3	CASSPLPGQGSDTQYF	TGCGCCAGCAGCCCTCTTCCGGGACAGGGATCAGATACGCAGTATTTT
TRBV5-1	-	-	13	TRBJ1-2	CASSFGGGGGYTF	TGCGCCAGCAGCTTCGGAGGTGGTGGTGGCTACACCTTC
TRBV5-1	-	TRBD1	15	TRBJ2-4	CASSSRGTGMNIQYF	TGCGCCAGCAGCTCGCGCGGGACAGGGATGAACATTCAGTACTTC
TRBV27	once	-	12	TRBJ1-3	CASSPSGNTIYF	TGTGCCAGCAGTCCCTCTGGAAACACCATATATTTT
TRBV4-1	-	-	17	TRBJ1-3	CASSQGETRTSGNTIYF	TGCGCCAGCAGCCAAGGCGAGACCAGGACATCTGGAAACACCATATATTTT
TRBV25-1	once	-	13	TRBJ2-7	CASSEFGGYEQYF	TGTGCCAGCAGTGAATTTGGCGGCTACGAGCAGTACTTC
TRBV27	-	TRBD2	16	TRBJ2-1	CASSRFISGRGNEQFF	TGTGCCAGCAGTAGGTTCATCAGCGGGAGAGGAAATGAGCAGTTCTTC
TRBV5-6	-	TRBD2	17	TRBJ2-3	CASSLAPGLAETDTQYF	TGTGCCAGCAGCTTGGCCCCGGGACTAGCGGAAACAGATACGCAGTATTTT
TRBV4-3	-	-	17	TRBJ2-7	CASSRAPGAGSSYEQYF	TGCGCCAGCAGCCGCGCTCCAGGGGCGGGAAGCTCCTACGAGCAGTACTTC
TRBV7-2	-	-	14	TRBJ2-3	CASSPVIAGDTQYF	TGTGCCAGCAGCCCCGTAATAGCTGGAGATACGCAGTATTTT
TRBV7-8	-	-	15	TRBJ1-1	CASSLARGGNTEAFF	TGTGCCAGCAGCTTAGCGCGGGGGGGGAACACTGAAGCTTTCTTT
TRBV6-1	-	-	13	TRBJ1-1	CASSELRDGEAFF	TGTGCCAGCAGTGAACTTAGGGACGGTGAAGCTTTCTTT
TRBV27	once	-	13	TRBJ2-5	CASSPLGLETQYF	TGTGCCAGCAGTCCCCTAGGGTTGGAGACCCAGTACTTC
TRBV18	-	-	13	TRBJ1-1	CASSPNVQDEAFF	TGTGCCAGCTCACCCAACGTCCAGGATGAAGCTTTCTTT
TRBV27	-	-	13	TRBJ2-7	CASSLNDDYEQYF	TGTGCCAGCAGCCTAAATGACGACTACGAGCAGTACTTC
TRBV10-3	-	-	15	TRBJ2-2	CAISVSPRNTGELFF	TGTGCCATCAGTGTGAGCCCAAGGAACACCGGGGAGCTGTTTTTT
TRBV7-8	once	TRBD2	14	TRBJ2-3	CASSSMSGGYTQYF	TGTGCCAGCAGCTCCATGAGCGGGGGTTATACGCAGTATTTT
TRBV6-5	-	TRBD1	14	TRBJ1-4	CASSGTGVGEKLFF	TGTGCCAGCAGTGGTACAGGGGTAGGAGAAAAACTGTTTTTT
TRBV5-1	-	-	13	TRBJ2-3	CASSSAVTDTQYF	TGCGCCAGCAGCTCGGCGGTCACAGATACGCAGTATTTT
TRBV30	-	-	14	TRBJ1-2	CAWSKSGVRYGYTF	TGTGCCTGGAGCAAGTCCGGGGTACGCTATGGCTACACCTTC